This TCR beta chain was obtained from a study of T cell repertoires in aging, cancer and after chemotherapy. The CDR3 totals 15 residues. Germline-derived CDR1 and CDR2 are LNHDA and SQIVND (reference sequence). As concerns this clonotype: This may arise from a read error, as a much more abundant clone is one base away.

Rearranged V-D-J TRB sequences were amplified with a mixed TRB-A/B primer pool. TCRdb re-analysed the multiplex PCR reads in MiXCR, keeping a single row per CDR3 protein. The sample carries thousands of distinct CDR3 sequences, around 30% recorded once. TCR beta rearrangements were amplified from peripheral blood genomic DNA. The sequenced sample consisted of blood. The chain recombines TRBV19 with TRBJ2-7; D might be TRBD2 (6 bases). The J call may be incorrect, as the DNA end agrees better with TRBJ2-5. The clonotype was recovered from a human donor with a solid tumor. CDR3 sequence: CASSMDRRGQETQYF. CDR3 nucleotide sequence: TGTGCCAGTAGTATGGATAGACGGGGGCAAGAGACCCAGTACTTC.